This is a list of T cell receptor beta chains from one sample in a study of T cells in Graves' hyperthyroidism and ophthalmopathy. TCRdb reprocessed the multiplex PCR reads with MiXCR, giving one entry per CDR3 protein. The sample has 500,000 to 750,000 distinct CDR3 sequences; more than 15% are singletons. The sequenced sample was blood. Receptor source: a woman aged 25 to 39 with Graves' hyperthyroidism. Each CDR3 is given with its conserved first and last residue. The D gene is left open where the match is weak. Some rows mark clone size as missing; the rest say once, few, many or name a class of expanded clone.

J gene,CDR3 length,clone size,D gene,V gene,CDR3 protein,CDR3 DNA
TRBJ2-1,16,.,.,TRBV24-1,CATSDRTGRGNNEQFF,TGTGCCACCAGTGATCGGACAGGGCGGGGGAACAATGAGCAGTTCTTC
TRBJ1-4,13,few,.,TRBV7-9,CASSQGLAGKLFF,TGTGCCAGCAGCCAAGGGCTCGCGGGAAAACTGTTTTTT
TRBJ1-1,13,few,.,TRBV14,CASSPWRVTEAFF,TGTGCCAGCAGTCCCTGGAGGGTCACTGAAGCTTTCTTT
TRBJ2-7,12,many,.,TRBV6-1,CASSGPAYEQYF,TGTGCCAGCAGTGGGCCAGCCTACGAGCAGTACTTC
TRBJ1-3,16,few,.,TRBV12-3/TRBV12-4,CASSSRDVLSGNTIYF,TGTGCCAGCAGTTCCCGGGACGTCCTCTCTGGAAACACCATATATTTT
TRBJ2-3,16,few,TRBD2,TRBV19,CASSPGGAGGPDTQYF,TGTGCCAGTAGCCCAGGGGGAGCGGGAGGTCCAGATACGCAGTATTTT
TRBJ2-5,14,many,TRBD2,TRBV6-2/TRBV6-3,CATLKREVGETQYF,TGTGCCACCCTTAAGCGGGAGGTAGGGGAGACCCAGTACTTC
TRBJ1-1,18,many,TRBD1,TRBV5-1,CASSLARDRGKMNTEAFF,TGCGCCAGCAGCTTGGCCCGGGACAGGGGGAAGATGAACACTGAAGCTTTCTTT
TRBJ2-7,18,.,TRBD1,TRBV7-9,CASSTMDRGRGRTYEQYF,TGTGCCAGCAGCACGATGGACAGGGGCCGGGGTAGGACCTACGAGCAGTACTTC
TRBJ2-3,13,many,.,TRBV11-2,CASSLVPADTQYF,TGTGCCAGCAGCTTAGTCCCTGCAGATACGCAGTATTTT
TRBJ2-1,17,many,TRBD2,TRBV2,CASSDRRTSGDYNEQFF,TGTGCCAGCAGTGACAGACGAACTAGCGGGGACTACAATGAGCAGTTCTTC
TRBJ2-5,13,many,.,TRBV20-1,CSARVLPQETQYF,TGCAGTGCTAGAGTCTTACCTCAAGAGACCCAGTACTTC
TRBJ2-1,14,many,TRBD2,TRBV7-9,CASSPDGGYNEQFF,TGTGCCAGCAGCCCCGACGGGGGGTACAATGAGCAGTTCTTC
TRBJ2-1,16,few,TRBD2,TRBV6-8,CASTERRLAGGNEQFF,TGTGCCAGCACTGAGAGGAGGCTAGCGGGAGGGAATGAGCAGTTCTTC
TRBJ2-7,14,many,.,TRBV12-3/TRBV12-4,CASSSRDAIYEQYF,TGTGCCAGCAGTAGCAGGGACGCTATATACGAGCAGTACTTC
TRBJ2-1,13,many,.,TRBV7-2,CASSPTWLAEQFF,TGTGCCAGCAGCCCAACGTGGCTCGCTGAGCAGTTCTTC
TRBJ1-2,13,many,.,TRBV7-6,CASSWAGSDGYTF,TGTGCCAGCAGCTGGGCAGGTTCTGACGGCTACACCTTC
TRBJ2-7,14,.,TRBD2,TRBV10-3,CAIRGNSGEYEQYF,TGTGCCATCAGAGGAAATAGCGGGGAATACGAGCAGTACTTC
TRBJ1-2,15,many,TRBD1,TRBV10-3,CAISEGTASNYGYTF,TGTGCCATCTCGGAGGGGACAGCCTCTAACTATGGCTACACCTTC
TRBJ2-7,13,.,.,TRBV6-2/TRBV6-3,CASKYPPGYEQYF,TGTGCCAGCAAGTATCCCCCTGGGTACGAGCAGTACTTC
TRBJ2-1,15,.,.,TRBV27,CASRGRAVTYNEQFF,TGTGCCAGCCGTGGGCGAGCCGTCACCTACAATGAGCAGTTCTTC
TRBJ1-5,13,few,.,TRBV12-5,CASGLGINQPQHF,TGTGCTAGTGGTTTGGGGATCAATCAGCCCCAGCATTTT
TRBJ2-1,17,many,.,TRBV12-3/TRBV12-4,CASSSPPLAPSYNEQFF,TGTGCCAGCAGTTCGCCTCCTCTAGCCCCCTCCTACAATGAGCAGTTCTTC
TRBJ2-5,15,.,TRBD1,TRBV7-9,CASSLAIGGSETQYF,TGTGCCAGCAGCTTAGCGATAGGGGGCTCAGAGACCCAGTACTTC
TRBJ2-3,16,many,TRBD1,TRBV6-6,CASSYLGTGSTDTQYF,TGTGCCAGCAGTTACCTCGGGACAGGGAGCACAGATACGCAGTATTTT
TRBJ1-5,15,many,TRBD1,TRBV20-1,CSVRAGQVSNQPQHF,TGCAGTGTCCGGGCAGGACAGGTTAGCAATCAGCCCCAGCATTTT
TRBJ2-7,12,many,.,TRBV4-1,CASSQGGGEQYF,TGCGCCAGCAGCCAGGGGGGAGGCGAGCAGTACTTC
TRBJ2-7,14,many,TRBD1,TRBV20-1,CSATRDSLPYEQYF,TGCAGTGCTACACGGGACAGCCTTCCCTACGAGCAGTACTTC
TRBJ1-5,12,many,.,TRBV28,CASSKPYQPQHF,TGTGCCAGCAGCAAGCCATATCAGCCCCAGCATTTT
TRBJ2-3,16,many,.,TRBV11-2,CASSLGAARVTDTQYF,TGTGCCAGCAGCTTAGGGGCGGCGCGGGTCACAGATACGCAGTATTTT
TRBJ2-3,18,few,.,TRBV4-2,CASSQGHAGRSSTDTQYF,TGTGCCAGCAGCCAAGGCCATGCGGGAAGATCTAGCACAGATACGCAGTATTTT
TRBJ2-2,16,.,TRBD1,TRBV5-1,CASSSNPDRVSGELFF,TGCGCCAGCAGCTCCAACCCAGACAGGGTCTCCGGGGAGCTGTTTTTT
TRBJ2-1,16,few,.,TRBV7-9,CASSLATSSPRDEQFF,TGTGCCAGCAGCTTAGCAACTAGCTCCCCGAGGGATGAGCAGTTCTTC